This entry lists 10 T cell receptor beta chains sequenced from one sample in a study of post-analysis software for immune sequencing data. Prepared TCR beta cDNA libraries contained unique molecular identifiers. TCRdb analysed the PCR reads with MiXCR anew, one entry per CDR3 protein. Of roughly 600,000 distinct CDR3 sequences in the sample, roughly 47% were seen once. Their antigen targets remain unknown. General study points: Patients had higher frequencies than controls of about five TRBV segments, including TRBV5-6, TRBV5-1 and TRBV20-1.

What was sequenced was blood. These receptors were taken from a girl between 10 and 17 years old with multiple sclerosis.

This chain joins TRBV5-6 and TRBJ2-1; possible D gene TRBD1, 5 bases. There are 12 residues in the CDR3. Trimming cost V 2 bases and J 13 bases, with 13 bases left between them. Germline CDR1 and CDR2: SGHDT and YYEEEE. The CDR3 sequence: CASSFQGKDQFF. The CDR3, as DNA: TGTGCCAGCAGCTTCCAGGGAAAGGACCAGTTCTTC.

This chain connects TRBV4-1 to TRBJ1-2; tentatively, D is TRBD1 (5 bases). With 1 base removed from V and 2 bases from J, the gap between germline ends came to 11 bases. The CDR3 is made up of 15 amino acids. Germline loops: CDR1 MGHRA, CDR2 YSYEKL. CDR3: CASSQVARVNYGYTF. CDR3 DNA: TGCGCCAGCAGCCAAGTGGCCAGGGTAAACTATGGCTACACCTTC.

V is TRBV20-1 and J is TRBJ2-1; tentatively, D is TRBD1 (6 bases). Deletions cut 3 bases from V and 3 bases from J, with 12 bases between. Germline V CDR1 and CDR2: DFQATT, SNEGSKA (reference sequence). This CDR3 has 14 amino acids. CDR3 in amino acids: CSASPRQDYNEQFF. The CDR3, as DNA: TGCAGTGCTAGCCCCCGACAGGACTACAATGAGCAGTTCTTC.

This clonotype was seen a few times. The V gene is TRBV12-3 or TRBV12-4, the J gene TRBJ2-1; a weak D match, TRBD1 (6 bases). CDR3 size: 11 residues. V was trimmed by 8 bases and J by 15 bases, leaving 17 bases between them. DNA of the CDR3: TGTGCCAGCTTAAACAGGGCAGAGGTGTTCTTC. This codes for CASLNRAEVFF.

This chain links TRBV6-5 with TRBJ2-7, with 7 nucleotides matching TRBD1. The CDR3 loop spans 14 amino acids. Germline CDR1 reads MNHEY; CDR2 reads SVGAGI. J gave up 5 bases and V 4 bases, and 8 bases lay outside the gene matches. The CDR3 loop reads CASSSRQGSNEQYF. CDR3 in DNA: TGTGCCAGCAGTTCCCGACAGGGCAGCAACGAGCAGTACTTC.

The chain links TRBV24-1 to TRBJ2-1, with 7 bases lining up with TRBD2. The germline gives CDR1 KGHDR, CDR2 SFDVKD. J gave up 0 bases and V 6 bases, and 4 bases lay outside the gene matches. The CDR3 sequence is 15 residues long. CDR3 protein: CATSTGGTSYNEQFF. The CDR3, as DNA: TGTGCCACCAGTACCGGGGGGACCTCCTACAATGAGCAGTTCTTC.

The chain couples TRBV3-1 to TRBJ1-2; the match to TRBD1 covers 7 bases. Per germline, CDR1 LGHDT and CDR2 YNNKEL (reference sequence). The CDR3 length is 13 residues. V lost 2 bases, J lost 8 bases, and 5 bases stayed unmatched. The CDR3 DNA reads as TGTGCCAGCAGCCAAAGGCTGGGACAGGGCTACACCTTC. It specifies CASSQRLGQGYTF.

The V call is TRBV6-6, the J call TRBJ2-3, with 7 bases that match TRBD2. CDR3 length: 13 amino acids. The V segment lost 8 bases and the J segment 4 bases; nucleotides outside the gene matches: 6. Germline V gene data show CDR1 as MNHNY and CDR2 as SVGAGI (reference sequence). The DNA of the CDR3 is TGTGCCAGCCAAAGCGGGGCCTCAGATACGCAGTATTTT. Its protein product is CASQSGASDTQYF.

This chain joins TRBV12-3 or TRBV12-4 and TRBJ1-1, with D possibly matching TRBD1 (6 bases). CDR3 length: 11 residues. V lost 6 bases and J 7 bases, leaving 9 bases between the germline ends. CDR3 bases: TGTGCCAGCAGGAACAGGGTTGAAGCTTTCTTT. Translation gives CASRNRVEAFF.

V gene TRBV5-8 combines with J gene TRBJ1-2, with a weak D call TRBD1 (6 bases). The germline V gene has CDR1 SGHTS and CDR2 YDEGEE. With 10 bases removed from V and 0 bases from J, the gap between germline ends came to 19 bases. The CDR3 is 15 amino acids. CDR3 protein: CACTQGPSANYGYTF. In nucleotides, the CDR3 is TGTGCCTGCACGCAGGGGCCCTCGGCTAACTATGGCTACACCTTC.